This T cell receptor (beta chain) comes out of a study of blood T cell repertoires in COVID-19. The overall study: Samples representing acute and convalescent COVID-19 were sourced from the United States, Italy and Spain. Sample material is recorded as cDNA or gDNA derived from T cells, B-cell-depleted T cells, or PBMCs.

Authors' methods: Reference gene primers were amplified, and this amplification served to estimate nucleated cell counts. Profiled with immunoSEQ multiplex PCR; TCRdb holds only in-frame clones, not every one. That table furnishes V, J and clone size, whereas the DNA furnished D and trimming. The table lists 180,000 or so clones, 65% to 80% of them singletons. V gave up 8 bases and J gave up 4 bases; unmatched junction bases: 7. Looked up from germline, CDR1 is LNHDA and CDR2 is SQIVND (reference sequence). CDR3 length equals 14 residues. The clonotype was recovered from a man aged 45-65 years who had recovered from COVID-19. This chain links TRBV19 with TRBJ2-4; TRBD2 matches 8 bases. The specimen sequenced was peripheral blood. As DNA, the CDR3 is TGTGCCAGTGGGGAGCGGGAGAATAAAAACATTCAGTACTTC. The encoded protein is CASGERENKNIQYF.